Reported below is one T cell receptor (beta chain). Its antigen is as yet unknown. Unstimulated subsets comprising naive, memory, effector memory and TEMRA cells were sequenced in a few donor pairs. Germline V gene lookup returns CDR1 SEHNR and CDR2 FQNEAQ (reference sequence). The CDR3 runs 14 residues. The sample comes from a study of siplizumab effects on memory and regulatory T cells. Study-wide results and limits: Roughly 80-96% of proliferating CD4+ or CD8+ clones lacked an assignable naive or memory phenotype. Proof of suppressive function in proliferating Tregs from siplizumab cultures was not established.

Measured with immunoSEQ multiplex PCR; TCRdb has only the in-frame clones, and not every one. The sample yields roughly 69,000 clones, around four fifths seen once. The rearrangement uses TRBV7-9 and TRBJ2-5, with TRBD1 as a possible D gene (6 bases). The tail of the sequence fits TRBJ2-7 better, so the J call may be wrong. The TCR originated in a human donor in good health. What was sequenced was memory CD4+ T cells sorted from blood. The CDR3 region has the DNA TGTGCCAGCACCAAAGCGGACAGCACTTACGAGCAGTACTTC. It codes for CASTKADSTYEQYF.